This is a list of T cell receptor beta chains from one sample in a study of tumor-infiltrating lymphocytes in primary liver carcinoma. TCRdb used MiXCR to reprocess the multiplex PCR reads, holding one entry per CDR3 protein. The table has 310,000 or so distinct CDR3 sequences, around three fifths seen once. Sequenced material: peripheral blood. Receptors were obtained from a woman aged 30 to 39 with primary liver carcinoma and hepatitis B virus infection. The CDR3 runs from the conserved cysteine through the conserved F or W. A D gene is named only where the DNA matches it firmly. Clone size is given for some rows only: seen once, a few or many times, or a class if the clone is expanded.

CDR3 DNA | CDR3 protein | V gene | D gene | clone size | J gene
TGTGCCAGCACTGACGGGGACAGGGGATACGAGCAGTACTTC | CASTDGDRGYEQYF | TRBV6-2/TRBV6-3 | TRBD1 | few | TRBJ2-7
TGCAGCTTCATCTCAGGGGAGGATGGCTACACCTTC | CSFISGEDGYTF | TRBV29-1 | . | many | TRBJ1-2
TGCAGCGTTGATCAGGGGGGATACGAGCAGTACTTC | CSVDQGGYEQYF | TRBV29-1 | . | many | TRBJ2-7
TGTGCCAGCAGCCCTAGGGAGGGTAGGACTGAAGCTTTCTTT | CASSPREGRTEAFF | TRBV11-2 | . | . | TRBJ1-1
TGTGCCAGCTTGGGGGGAGGAGCCGCAACTAATGAGAAACTGTTTTTT | CASLGGGAATNEKLFF | TRBV28 | . | . | TRBJ1-4
TGTGCCAGCAGTGAATTAGCTAGCGGGAGTTCCAATGAGCAGTTCTTC | CASSELASGSSNEQFF | TRBV2 | TRBD2 | once | TRBJ2-1
TGTGCCAGCAGTTATGGGAGGTATAGCACAGATACGCAGCATTTT | CASSYGRYSTDTQHF | TRBV6-5 | . | . | TRBJ1-5
TGTGCCTGGAGCGGTACACTGGGGGATGAGCAGTTCTTC | CAWSGTLGDEQFF | TRBV30 | . | once | TRBJ2-1
TGTGCCACCAGTGGGGGACTAGCGGGAGGGTTTAACAATGAGCAGTTCTTC | CATSGGLAGGFNNEQFF | TRBV24-1 | TRBD2 | once | TRBJ2-1
TGTGCCAGCAGTCCTAACGGAGCGGGAGCGACAGAGACCCAGTACTTC | CASSPNGAGATETQYF | TRBV12-3/TRBV12-4 | TRBD2 | . | TRBJ2-5
TGTGCCAGCACCCCAAGGACAGTGGTTAACACTGAAGCTTTCTTT | CASTPRTVVNTEAFF | TRBV11-3 | . | . | TRBJ1-1
TGTGCCAGCAGTTTAGTCGGGGGAGGCACTGAAGCTTTCTTT | CASSLVGGGTEAFF | TRBV12-3/TRBV12-4 | . | . | TRBJ1-1
TGTGCCAGGAGCCAAGAGCTGGGAGGGCTCACAGATACACAGTATTTT | CARSQELGGLTDTQYF | TRBV4-2 | TRBD2 | . | TRBJ2-3
TGCGCCAGCAGCCGGGATACTCGGGATTCACCCCTCCACTTT | CASSRDTRDSPLHF | TRBV4-3 | . | few | TRBJ1-6
TGTGCCAGCTGCACCTACACCTACGAGCAGTACTTC | CASCTYTYEQYF | TRBV6-2/TRBV6-3 | . | few | TRBJ2-7
TGTGCCAGCAGCCCTGGGGGGGCAGGAGGGATTTACGAGCAGTACTTC | CASSPGGAGGIYEQYF | TRBV13 | . | few | TRBJ2-7
TGTGCCATCAGTGAGTCAAAGGCGGGAGCGCCCTACGAACAGTACTTC | CAISESKAGAPYEQYF | TRBV10-3 | TRBD2 | . | TRBJ2-7
TGTGCCAGCAGCCGTCTTATGTCTACCGGGACCCGAAGGGATCAGCCCCAGCATTTT | CASSRLMSTGTRRDQPQHF | TRBV6-2/TRBV6-3 | . | few | TRBJ1-5
TGTGCCAGCAGTGAGAGGGACGGGAGGAAAGCTTTCTTT | CASSERDGRKAFF | TRBV25-1 | . | . | TRBJ1-1
TGTGCCAGCAGTGGGTTATCCGGGACAGACAGCTCCTATAATTCACCCCTCCACTTT | CASSGLSGTDSSYNSPLHF | TRBV6-1 | TRBD1 | . | TRBJ1-6
TGTGCCAGCATGGCCTATCGCGGCACTGAAGCTTTCTTT | CASMAYRGTEAFF | TRBV6-5 | . | . | TRBJ1-1
TGTGCCAGCAGCTCCATGGGGACACCGAATGAAAAACTGTTTTTT | CASSSMGTPNEKLFF | TRBV11-2 | . | many | TRBJ1-4
TGTGCTAGTGCTCGGGAACCGGAGACCCAGTACTTC | CASAREPETQYF | TRBV12-5 | . | few | TRBJ2-5
TGTGCCAGCAGCTTAGGGACTTGCGGGAGCGCTTATGAGCAGTTCTTC | CASSLGTCGSAYEQFF | TRBV11-2 | TRBD2 | . | TRBJ2-1
TGTGCCAGCAGCCCAGACCGGGGCCTAGGAAGCGGGTACACCTTC | CASSPDRGLGSGYTF | TRBV13 | . | once | TRBJ1-2
TGTGCCATCAGTGAGTCCGAAATGCTAGCGGGGGAGCTGTTTTTT | CAISESEMLAGELFF | TRBV10-3 | . | few | TRBJ2-2
TGTGCCAGCAGCCAAAACAGGGGGCTTCAGCCCCAGCATTTT | CASSQNRGLQPQHF | TRBV28 | TRBD1 | . | TRBJ1-5